This T cell receptor beta chain is from a study of monozygotic twins with inflammatory bowel disease. Study-wide findings and caveats: Immunosuppressive treatments were not uniform, and this may have added variability to patient repertoires. By inverse Simpson index, TCRbeta diversity was lower in IBD patients than in healthy co-twins.

With no T cell sorting beforehand, total RNA was isolated from whole blood. Each CDR3 protein gets one entry in TCRdb, which reprocessed the 5' RACE reads and gives no DNA. This sample lists around 380,000 distinct CDR3 sequences; its ten largest clones have around 2.5%. With regard to this clonotype: Its antigen is not known.

The germline CDR1 and CDR2 sequences are MNHEY and SMNVEV (reference sequence). CDR3 size: 13 residues. The chain has TRBV27 and TRBJ1-2; absent DNA, TCRdb's TRBD1 call cannot be checked. The specimen sequenced was blood. The receptor comes from a human donor with ulcerative colitis or Crohn's disease, or a healthy co-twin of an affected twin (not recorded which). CDR3 protein: CASSLKGTYGYTF.